Presented here are 7 T cell receptor beta chains from one specimen sequenced in a study of response to subunit inactivated influenza vaccine (dated by TCRdb to 2016 to 2019). Libraries came from RT-PCR. The listed sequencing device is Illumina HiSeq 2500. The public reads were reprocessed in TCRdb via fastp at Q25 and MiXCR, keeping in-frame beta chains. Every entry covers one CDR3 protein and lists the most common genes and DNA from its rows. The sample table records approximately 500,000 distinct CDR3 sequences; about 14% of these occur just once. The ten largest make up over 8.5% of the sample. The sequenced sample was PBMCs from blood, obtained less than 13 days after vaccination. These receptors all stem from a man aged 45-60 years who received an inactivated influenza vaccine. Donor details come from another sample of the same person, matched by shared clones.

The V gene is TRBV12-3 or TRBV12-4, the J gene TRBJ1-2; D is perhaps TRBD1 (6 bases). V dropped 2 bases and J dropped 4 bases, with 8 bases sitting between them. CDR3 length equals 13 residues. DNA for the CDR3: TGTGCCAGCAGTTTAAGCAGGGGCTATGGCTACACCTTC. Its translation: CASSLSRGYGYTF.

This clonotype was found many times. J is TRBJ2-7 and V is TRBV7-9; 8 bases are a match to TRBD2. Germline V CDR1 and CDR2: SEHNR, FQNEAQ (reference sequence). V trimming: 4 bases; J trimming: 2 bases; junction bases outside the gene matches: 13. The CDR3 spans 17 residues. CDR3 residues: CASSSPGRLARTYEQYF. The CDR3 DNA follows: TGTGCCAGCAGCTCGCCTGGTAGACTAGCGAGGACCTACGAGCAGTACTTC.

This chain connects TRBV7-3 to TRBJ2-1, with a weak D call TRBD2 (6 bases). This CDR3 is 14 amino acids long. Trimming pared 5 bases from V and 3 bases from J, leaving 11 bases between. The germline V gene has CDR1 SGHTA and CDR2 FQGTGA. CDR3 sequence: CASSPSAFYNEQFF. The CDR3, as DNA: TGTGCCAGCAGCCCTAGCGCATTCTACAATGAGCAGTTCTTC.

The genes are TRBV9 and TRBJ2-3; 7 bases are shared with TRBD2. The ends lost 0 bases at V and 1 base at J; junction bases unmatched: 2. The germline CDR1 and CDR2 sequences are SGDLS and YYNGEE. This CDR3 region has 15 residues. Here the CDR3 reads CASSVAAGGTDTQYF. The DNA of the CDR3 is TGTGCCAGCAGCGTAGCGGCGGGAGGCACAGATACGCAGTATTTT.

The chain uses TRBV29-1 and TRBJ2-1; 9 nucleotides agree with TRBD2. V shed 4 bases and J 7 bases; nucleotides not matched to a gene: 11. The CDR3 has 15 amino acids. Germline V gene lookup returns CDR1 SQVTM and CDR2 ANQGSEA. The CDR3: CSVALAGGYTNEQFF. For the CDR3, the DNA is TGCAGCGTTGCTTTGGCGGGGGGGTATACAAATGAGCAGTTCTTC.

The chain links TRBV30 to TRBJ2-7, with D perhaps matching TRBD1 (6 bases). Germline-derived CDR1 and CDR2 are GTSNPN and SVGIG (reference sequence). V lost 7 bases to trimming and J lost 5 bases, with 21 bases between them. The CDR3 runs 14 residues. CDR3 coding DNA: TGTGCCTCGAGGGCTCCGGGACAAGGAGACGAGCAGTACTTC. Translating it yields CASRAPGQGDEQYF.

This clonotype was detected a few times. This sequence joins TRBV27 and TRBJ2-7, with a weak D call TRBD1 (5 bases). V lost 3 bases, J lost 3 bases, and 12 bases lay in between. Germline loops: CDR1 MNHEY, CDR2 SMNVEV (reference sequence). The CDR3 runs to 14 residues. Here the CDR3 DNA reads TGTGCCAGCAGTTTGGCACAGGAAAACTACGAGCAGTACTTC. Translated: CASSLAQENYEQYF.